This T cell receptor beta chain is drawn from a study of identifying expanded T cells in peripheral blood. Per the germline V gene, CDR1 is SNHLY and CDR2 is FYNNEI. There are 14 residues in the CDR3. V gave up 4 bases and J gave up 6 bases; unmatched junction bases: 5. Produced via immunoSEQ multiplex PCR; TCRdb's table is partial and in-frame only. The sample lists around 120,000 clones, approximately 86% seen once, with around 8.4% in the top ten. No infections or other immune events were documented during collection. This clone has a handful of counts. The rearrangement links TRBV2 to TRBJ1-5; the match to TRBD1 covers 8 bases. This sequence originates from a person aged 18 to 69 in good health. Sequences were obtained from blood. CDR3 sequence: CASSGTTGGQPQHF. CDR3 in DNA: TGTGCCAGCAGTGGAACTACAGGGGGTCAGCCCCAGCATTTT.